The 2 T cell receptor beta chains reported below all come from one sample, sequenced in a study of cytomegalovirus exposure and HLA in healthy donors. Use of 60 Vbeta and 13 Jbeta primers characterized the PCR. Profiled with immunoSEQ multiplex PCR; TCRdb holds only in-frame clones, not every one. The sample comprises fewer than 200,000 clones, around 82% of which are singletons, and about 1.7% rests with the top ten. Material for sequencing was PBMCs. The receptors were gathered from a man between 35 and 55 years old in good health and CMV-seropositive.

V gene TRBV11-2 combines with J gene TRBJ2-3, with a tentative D call TRBD2 (6 bases). CDR1 SGHAT and CDR2 FQNNGV come from the germline V gene. The CDR3 has 14 residues. The ends were cut back, 5 bases at V and 2 bases at J, with 11 bases in the middle. In nucleotides, the CDR3 is TGTGCCAGCAGCGATAGCGGCTACACAGATACGCAGTATTTT. It encodes CASSDSGYTDTQYF.

Only a few counts were recorded for this clone. The V gene is TRBV7-9, the J gene TRBJ1-4; 7 nucleotides match TRBD1. With V trimmed by 5 bases and J by 5 bases, 8 bases remained unmatched. The CDR3 spans 15 residues. Germline lookup yields CDR1 SEHNR and CDR2 FQNEAQ (reference sequence). The CDR3 is CASSRIPGQNEKLFF. The CDR3 DNA sequence: TGTGCCAGCAGCCGGATTCCGGGACAGAATGAAAAACTGTTTTTT.